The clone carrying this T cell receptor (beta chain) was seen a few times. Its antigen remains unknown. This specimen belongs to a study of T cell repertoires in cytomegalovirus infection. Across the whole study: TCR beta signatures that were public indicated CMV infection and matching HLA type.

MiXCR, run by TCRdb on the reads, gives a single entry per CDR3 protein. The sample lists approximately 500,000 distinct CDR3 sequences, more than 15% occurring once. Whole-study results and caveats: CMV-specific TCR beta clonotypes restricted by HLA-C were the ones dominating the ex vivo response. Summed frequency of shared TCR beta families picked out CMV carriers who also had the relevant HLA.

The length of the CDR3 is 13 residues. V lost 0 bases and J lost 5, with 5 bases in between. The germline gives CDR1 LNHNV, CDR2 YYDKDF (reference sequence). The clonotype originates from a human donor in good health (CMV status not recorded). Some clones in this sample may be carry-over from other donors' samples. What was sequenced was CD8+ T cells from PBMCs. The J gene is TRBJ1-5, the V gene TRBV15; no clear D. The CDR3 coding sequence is TGTGCCACCAGCAGAGAGGACCATCAGCCCCAGCATTTT. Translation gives CATSREDHQPQHF.